The clone carrying this T cell receptor beta chain was seen just once. These data are taken from a study of technical replicates of blood from a handful of donors. V was shortened by 0 bases and J by 1 base, with 13 bases between the two germline ends. CDR1 and CDR2 from the germline V gene are MGHRA and YSYEKL. The CDR3 loop spans 16 amino acids. Sequencing used immunoSEQ multiplex PCR; TCRdb keeps in-frame clones, though not all of them. The sample includes 45,000 to 60,000 clones, approximately 86% of them seen just once. The TCR comes from a human donor in good health. Some clones in this sample may be carry-over from other donors' samples. The chain joins TRBV4-1 to TRBJ2-7, with a possible D match to TRBD1 (6 bases). Sequenced sample: PBMCs. The CDR3 loop reads CASSQESGARSYEQYF. The CDR3, as DNA: TGCGCCAGCAGCCAAGAATCAGGGGCAAGGTCCTACGAGCAGTACTTC.